This T cell receptor beta chain was recovered during a study of shared clonotypes between healthy human individuals. Study-wide results and limits: The expectation was that sequencing depth would affect clonotype sharing among donors.

In regard to this clone: As yet, its antigen is unknown.

This CDR3 region has 16 residues. The germline V gene encodes CDR1 SGHKS and CDR2 YYEKEE (reference sequence). Trimming removed 4 bases from V and 2 bases from J; junction bases left unmatched: 10. Naive CD8 cells comprised CD45RO-negative, CCR7-positively selected cells, excluding terminally differentiated effector memory CD45RA+ cells. Authors' analysis steps: Junction-only immunoSEQ sequences carried no quality scores, so filtering differed. Libraries were prepared by immunoSEQ multiplex PCR; TCRdb keeps only in-frame clonotypes and omits some of them. The V and J calls and clone size were taken over from that table, and D and trimming were inferred from the DNA. Seen here are about 2,100,000 clones, roughly 91% observed once, and the top ten hold around 1.7%.

This chain links TRBV5-5 with TRBJ2-5; 8 bases agree with TRBD1. This clonotype originated in a man between 18 and 29 years old in good health. Some clones in this sample may be carry-over from other donors' samples. The source material was naive CD8+ T cells from PBMCs. In DNA form, the CDR3 reads TGTGCCAGCAGCCCTAGGGCAGGGGGCCGACAAGAGACCCAGTACTTC. Translating gives CASSPRAGGRQETQYF.